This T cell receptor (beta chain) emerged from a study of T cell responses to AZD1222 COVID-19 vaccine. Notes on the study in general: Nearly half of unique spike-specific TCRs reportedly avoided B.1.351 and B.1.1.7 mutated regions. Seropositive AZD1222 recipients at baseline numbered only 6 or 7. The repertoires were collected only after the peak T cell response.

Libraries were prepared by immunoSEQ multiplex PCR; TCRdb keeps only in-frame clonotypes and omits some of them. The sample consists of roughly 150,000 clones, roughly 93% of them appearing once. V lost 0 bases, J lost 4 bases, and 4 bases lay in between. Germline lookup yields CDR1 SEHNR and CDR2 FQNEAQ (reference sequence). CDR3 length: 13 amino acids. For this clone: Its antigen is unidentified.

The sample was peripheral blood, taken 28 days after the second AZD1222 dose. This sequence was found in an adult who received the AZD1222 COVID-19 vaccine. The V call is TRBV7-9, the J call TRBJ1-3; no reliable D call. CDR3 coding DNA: TGTGCCAGCAGCTTAGCCGTAGGAAACACCATATATTTT. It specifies CASSLAVGNTIYF. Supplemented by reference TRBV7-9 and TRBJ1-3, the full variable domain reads DTGVSQNPRHKITKRGQNVTFRCDPISEHNRLYWYRQTLGQGPEFLTYFQNEAQLEKSRLLSDRFSAERPKGSFSTLEIQRTEQGDSAMYLCASSLAVGNTIYFGEGSWLTVV.